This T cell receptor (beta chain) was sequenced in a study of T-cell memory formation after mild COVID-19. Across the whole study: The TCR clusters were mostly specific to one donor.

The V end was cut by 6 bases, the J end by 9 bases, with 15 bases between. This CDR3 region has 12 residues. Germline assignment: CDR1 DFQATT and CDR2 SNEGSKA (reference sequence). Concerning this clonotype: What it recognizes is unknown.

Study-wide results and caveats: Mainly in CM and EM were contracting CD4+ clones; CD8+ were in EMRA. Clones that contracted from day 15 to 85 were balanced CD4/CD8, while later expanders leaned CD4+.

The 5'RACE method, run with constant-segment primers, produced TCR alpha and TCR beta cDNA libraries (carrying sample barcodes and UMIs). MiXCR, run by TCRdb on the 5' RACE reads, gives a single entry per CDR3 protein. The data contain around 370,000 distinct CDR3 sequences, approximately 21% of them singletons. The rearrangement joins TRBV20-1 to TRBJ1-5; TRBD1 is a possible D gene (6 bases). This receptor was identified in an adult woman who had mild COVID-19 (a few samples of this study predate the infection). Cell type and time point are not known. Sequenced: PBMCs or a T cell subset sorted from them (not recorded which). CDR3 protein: CSAPLGAGPQHF. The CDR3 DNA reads TGCAGTGCCCCCCTGGGGGCGGGGCCCCAGCATTTT.